The 10 T cell receptor beta chains in this list originate from one sample, sequenced in a study of blood T cell repertoires in COVID-19. TCRdb keeps only in-frame clones here, not all; method: immunoSEQ multiplex PCR. The table has approximately 160,000 clones, around 84% seen once. Specimen: PBMCs or T cells enriched from blood (not recorded which). The receptors here all came from a man aged 35-49 years who had recovered from COVID-19.

The rearrangement links TRBV21-1 to TRBJ2-5; TRBD2, the table's D call, was not compared with the DNA. TRBV21-1 is given as a pseudogene. This CDR3 is built from 17 residues. This CDR3 is CASSSQGGAGAQETQYF. The CDR3 nucleotides are TGTGCCAGCAGCAGCCAGGGAGGGGCGGGGGCCCAAGAGACCCAGTACTTC.

The rearrangement joins TRBV6-6 to TRBJ1-2; 8 nucleotides align to TRBD1. This CDR3 has 13 residues. After removal of 7 bases from V and 3 bases from J, the junction contained 4 bases not matched to a gene. From germline, CDR1 is MNHNY and CDR2 SVGAGI (reference sequence). CDR3 sequence: CASTTGVYYGYTF. The CDR3 region has the DNA TGTGCCAGCACGACAGGGGTATACTATGGCTACACCTTC.

The rearrangement links TRBV24-1 to TRBJ1-2; 7 bases are a match to TRBD1. Germline V gives CDR1 KGHDR, CDR2 SFDVKD. This CDR3 comprises 14 residues. V was pared by 3 bases and J by 0 bases, with 0 bases of the junction left unmatched. The CDR3 DNA reads as TGTGCCACCAGTGATGACAGGGCTAACTATGGCTACACCTTC. Protein sequence: CATSDDRANYGYTF.

V and J are TRBV5-1 and TRBJ2-7; weak D call: TRBD2 (6 bases). Trimming took off 2 bases at V and 3 bases at J, with 9 bases between the two ends. The CDR3 extends over 13 amino acids. Germline V gene data show CDR1 as SGHRS and CDR2 as YFSETQ. The CDR3 sequence is CASSLGDFYEQYF. CDR3 nucleotides: TGCGCCAGCAGCTTAGGGGACTTCTACGAGCAGTACTTC.

In its sample, this clone was seen a few times. V and J are TRBV13 and TRBJ1-2, with 8 bases aligning to TRBD1. CDR1 and CDR2 (germline): PRHDT, FYEKMQ (reference sequence). The CDR3 spans 15 residues. Trimming took 10 bases from V and 3 from J; bases not matched to a gene: 13. This CDR3 reads CATARTDRAHYGYTF. CDR3 DNA: TGTGCCACCGCTAGGACGGACAGGGCCCACTATGGCTACACCTTC.

This clone rates as medium-sized. The chain joins TRBV4-1 to TRBJ2-5, with 8 nucleotides matching TRBD2. Germline loops: CDR1 MGHRA, CDR2 YSYEKL. The length of the CDR3 is 17 residues. Losses at the gene ends were 0 bases for V and 7 bases for J; bases not matched to a gene: 13. The CDR3 reads CASSQDQELAGRGTQYF. CDR3 nucleotide sequence: TGCGCCAGCAGCCAAGATCAGGAATTAGCGGGACGGGGGACCCAGTACTTC.

The genes are TRBV5-1 and TRBJ2-1, with TRBD2 matching 7 bases. This CDR3 contains 13 residues. Trimming at V came to 4 bases and at J to 2 bases, leaving 0 bases not matched to a gene. Germline assignment: CDR1 SGHRS and CDR2 YFSETQ. CDR3 in amino acids: CASSAGAYNEQFF. The CDR3, as DNA: TGCGCCAGCAGCGCGGGGGCCTACAATGAGCAGTTCTTC.

The CDR3 coding sequence is TGTGCCAGCAGCACACCCCTTGGACAGGGGGCGGGAGAGCAGTACTTC. Protein: CASSTPLGQGAGEQYF. J is TRBJ2-7 and V is TRBV11-2; TRBD1 aligns across 11 bases. Per germline, CDR1 SGHAT and CDR2 FQNNGV. The CDR3 length is 16 residues. Trimming took 5 bases from V and 7 from J; bases not matched to a gene: 13.

This chain uses TRBV6-6 with TRBJ2-1; D possibly corresponds to TRBD1 (5 bases). V lost 5 bases, J lost 7 bases, and 21 bases lay in between. In germline, CDR1 is MNHNY, CDR2 SVGAGI (reference sequence). The CDR3 is 16 residues long. CDR3 bases: TGTGCCAGCAGTCCCAGTGGGGCAAGGCGACAGAATGAGCAGTTCTTC. This encodes CASSPSGARRQNEQFF.

This clone was detected a few times. The V and J genes are TRBV2 and TRBJ2-5; no clear D gene. V was shortened by 2 bases and J by 5 bases, with 24 bases between the two germline ends. The CDR3 extends over 18 amino acids. Germline V lookup: CDR1 SNHLY, CDR2 FYNNEI. Written as DNA, the CDR3 is TGTGCCAGCAGTGAATTTCTCGGATCCCTCAGACATGGCGAGACCCAGTACTTC. Amino acids: CASSEFLGSLRHGETQYF.